This TCR beta chain emerged from a study of blood T cells in healthy people across ages. Notes on this clonotype: Antigen: not known.

Investigators took 8 to 10 milliliters of peripheral blood from every donor. Sample-barcoded 5' priming and a J-beta primer mix drove a second PCR of about 7 to 11 cycles. TCRdb redid the calling of the 5' RACE reads with MiXCR, one entry per CDR3 protein. Here the sample spans hundreds of thousands of distinct CDR3 sequences, approximately 59% being singletons. General study findings and limits: Expanded clonotype changes were possibly confounded by unknown donor CMV status. There were more naive CD4+ cells and higher diversity in long-lived donors than in aged donors.

This CDR3 contains 14 residues. Germline CDR1 and CDR2: SGHVS and FNYEAQ. The germline V and J ends were trimmed by 5 bases and 1 base, with 11 bases remaining between them. The chain has TRBV7-6 and TRBJ2-5; possible D gene TRBD1, 6 bases. Sequenced input: blood. This TCR was sampled from a man in his fifties or sixties in good health. This CDR3 is CASSQGPVQETQYF. CDR3 in DNA: TGTGCCAGCAGCCAGGGGCCGGTCCAAGAGACCCAGTACTTC.